This passage covers 14 T cell receptor beta chains from one sample sequenced in a study of T cell repertoires in cytomegalovirus infection (dated by TCRdb to the late 2010s). The listed sequencing device is Illumina HiSeq 1500. Using fastp trimming at Q25 and MiXCR clonotype assembly, TCRdb reanalyzed the public sequencing data and kept in-frame beta chains. Rows with a matching CDR3 protein are joined into one entry that keeps the most common DNA and genes. This sample holds around 250,000 distinct CDR3 sequences; approximately 17% were observed only once. The top ten constitute about half of the sample. Sequencing used CD8+ T cells from PBMCs. These receptors all come from a human donor in good health (CMV status not recorded). Some clones in this sample may be carry-over from other donors' samples.

The chain employs TRBV20-1 and TRBJ1-3; the D is unclear. Germline CDR1 is DFQATT and CDR2 is SNEGSKA (reference sequence). Trimming shortened V by 3 bases and J by 3 bases, and 12 bases separated the two germline ends. The CDR3 is 14 residues long. CDR3 in amino acids: CSASWAADGNTIYF. The CDR3 nucleotides read TGCAGTGCTAGCTGGGCAGCTGATGGAAACACCATATATTTT.

This clonotype has more than one count but fewer than ten. J is TRBJ2-1 and V is TRBV11-2; D gene ambiguous. Trimming stripped 4 bases from V and 2 bases from J, with 15 bases between. Germline CDR1 SGHAT, CDR2 FQNNGV. This CDR3 has 16 residues. The CDR3: CASSSLTYIAYNEQFF. The CDR3 DNA reads TGTGCCAGCAGCTCCCTGACCTATATCGCCTACAATGAGCAGTTCTTC.

This clonotype was counted between two and nine times. This chain uses TRBV4-1 with TRBJ1-4; D call uncertain. Trimming removed 0 bases at V and 6 bases at J, with 14 bases between. Germline V lookup: CDR1 MGHRA, CDR2 YSYEKL. CDR3 length: 16 residues. The CDR3 reads CASSQDGSLGYEKLFF. The CDR3 DNA reads TGCGCCAGCAGCCAAGATGGGAGCTTAGGATATGAAAAACTGTTTTTT.

This clonotype has just a few counts. J is TRBJ2-7 and V is TRBV2; D is undetermined. Trimming took off 8 bases at V and 2 bases at J, with 10 bases between the two ends. Germline V gives CDR1 SNHLY, CDR2 FYNNEI. CDR3 length equals 12 residues. CDR3: CASVGGTYEQYF. The CDR3 nucleotides read TGTGCCAGCGTTGGCGGAACCTACGAGCAGTACTTC.

This clonotype showed up many times. The chain has TRBV12-3 or TRBV12-4 and TRBJ2-1; no firm D call. The CDR3 is 13 residues long. Trimming pared 4 bases from V and 10 bases from J, leaving 14 bases between. This CDR3 is CASSSPSRWEQFF. For the CDR3, the DNA is TGTGCCAGCAGTTCCCCATCCCGTTGGGAGCAGTTCTTC.

The chain recombines TRBV6-2 or TRBV6-3 with TRBJ2-1, with TRBD2 identical over 11 bases. With V trimmed by 2 bases and J by 6 bases, 9 bases remained unmatched. The CDR3 runs to 17 residues. Per germline, CDR1 MNHEY and CDR2 SVGEGT. CDR3 in amino acids: CASSYRPTSGKTNEQFF. The CDR3 nucleotides are TGTGCCAGCAGTTACCGACCGACTAGCGGGAAGACCAATGAGCAGTTCTTC.

The gene calls are TRBV24-1 and TRBJ2-3; possibly TRBD1 for D (6 bases). This CDR3 has 16 residues. Germline assignment: CDR1 KGHDR and CDR2 SFDVKD. Trimming pared 0 bases from V and 2 bases from J, leaving 11 bases between. CDR3 coding DNA: TGTGCCACCAGTGATTTGCACCAGGGGATCACAGATACGCAGTATTTT. This encodes CATSDLHQGITDTQYF.

This clonotype occurred a few times. CDR3 DNA sequence: TGCAGTGTCGTTGATGGGGAACAGGGCAGTCAGCCCCAGCATTTT. Protein product: CSVVDGEQGSQPQHF. The chain combines TRBV20-1 with TRBJ1-5; TRBD1 might be the D (6 bases). V lost 7 bases and J lost 6, with 22 bases in between. CDR3 size: 15 residues. Looked up from germline, CDR1 is DFQATT and CDR2 is SNEGSKA (reference sequence).

The sample holds a few counts of this clonotype. V and J are TRBV7-9 and TRBJ2-4, with D possibly TRBD2 on 5 matching bases. Germline CDR1 SEHNR, CDR2 FQNEAQ (reference sequence). The V end was cut by 4 bases, the J end by 5 bases, with 12 bases between. The CDR3 runs to 14 residues. This CDR3 reads CASSSTTAENIQYF. The CDR3 DNA reads as TGTGCCAGCAGCTCGACTACCGCTGAAAACATTCAGTACTTC.

This clonotype was counted at least ten times. The chain links TRBV6-2 or TRBV6-3 to TRBJ1-1, with 7 bases that match TRBD1. This CDR3 comprises 21 residues. Unmatched junction bases numbered 25, after V lost 6 bases and J lost 0 bases. The germline CDR1 and CDR2 sequences are MNHEY and SVGEGT. The CDR3 reads CASSPLTDLGGYSTVNTEAFF. The DNA of the CDR3 is TGTGCCAGCAGCCCACTCACAGATCTAGGGGGCTACTCTACGGTGAACACTGAAGCTTTCTTT.

This clonotype showed up many times. The chain has TRBV7-6 and TRBJ2-7; 10 nucleotides match TRBD2. The CDR3 has 14 amino acids. The germline CDR1 and CDR2 sequences are SGHVS and FNYEAQ. The V segment lost 5 bases and the J segment 3 bases; nucleotides outside the gene matches: 4. The CDR3 loop reads CASSISGGNYEQYF. The CDR3 DNA reads TGTGCCAGCAGCATTAGCGGGGGGAACTACGAGCAGTACTTC.

This clonotype has a handful of counts. The chain has TRBV5-1 and TRBJ1-1; no firm D call. V was cut by 2 bases and J by 8 bases, with 13 bases left in between. Germline-derived CDR1 and CDR2 are SGHRS and YFSETQ. This CDR3 is 13 amino acids long. The CDR3 DNA reads as TGCGCCAGCAGCTTAAGTGAAACAGAAGAAGCTTTCTTT. Translated: CASSLSETEEAFF.

This clonotype was detected ten times or more. The chain links TRBV19 to TRBJ2-1, with 12 bases identical to TRBD2. The CDR3 contains 16 residues. Germline values: CDR1 LNHDA, CDR2 SQIVND (reference sequence). Trimming removed 5 bases from V and 2 bases from J; junction bases left unmatched: 4. DNA for the CDR3: TGTGCCAGTAGTGTACTAGCGGGGGGTACCTACAATGAGCAGTTCTTC. Its protein product is CASSVLAGGTYNEQFF.

This clonotype was observed a handful of times. CDR3 nucleotide sequence: TGTGCCACCAGTGATTTGACCGGGGACGAGCAGTACTTC. It translates to CATSDLTGDEQYF. The rearrangement uses TRBV24-1 and TRBJ2-7; D is possibly TRBD2 (5 bases). The germline V and J ends were trimmed by 0 bases and 5 bases, with 7 bases remaining between them. Germline V lookup: CDR1 KGHDR, CDR2 SFDVKD. The length of the CDR3 is 13 residues.